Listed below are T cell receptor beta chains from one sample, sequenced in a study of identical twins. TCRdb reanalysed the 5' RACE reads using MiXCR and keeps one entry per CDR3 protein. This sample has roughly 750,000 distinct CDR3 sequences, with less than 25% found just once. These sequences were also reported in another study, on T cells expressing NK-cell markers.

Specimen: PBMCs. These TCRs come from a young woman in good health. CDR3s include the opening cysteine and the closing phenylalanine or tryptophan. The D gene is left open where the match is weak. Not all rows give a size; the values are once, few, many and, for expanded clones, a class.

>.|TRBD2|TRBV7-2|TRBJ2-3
TGTGCCAGCAGCTTCCGGCTAGCGGGGGGGAGCACAGATACGCAGTATTTT
CASSFRLAGGSTDTQYF
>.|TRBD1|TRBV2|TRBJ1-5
TGTGCCAGCAGTACCCGGGACAGACCCCATCAGCCCCAGCATTTT
CASSTRDRPHQPQHF
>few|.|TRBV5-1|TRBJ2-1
TGCGCCAGCAGCGCCTGGATCAGCTCCTACAATGAGCAGTTCTTC
CASSAWISSYNEQFF
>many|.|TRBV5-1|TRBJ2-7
TGCGCCAGCAGCTTGGGGGATCTCGCCTACGAGCAGTACTTC
CASSLGDLAYEQYF
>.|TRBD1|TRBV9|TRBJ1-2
TGTGCCAGCAGCGCTGACGGGACAGGGTATGCCTATGGCTACACCTTC
CASSADGTGYAYGYTF
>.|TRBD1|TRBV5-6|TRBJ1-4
TGTGCCAGCAGCTACGGACAGGGTGAAAAACTGTTTTTT
CASSYGQGEKLFF
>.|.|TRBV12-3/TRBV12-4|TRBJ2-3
TGTGCCAGCAGTTCGACGGGACTTATATTT
CASSSTGLIF
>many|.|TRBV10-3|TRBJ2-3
TGTGCCATCAGTTCCCCTAGCACAGATACGCAGTATTTT
CAISSPSTDTQYF
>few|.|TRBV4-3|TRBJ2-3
TGCGCCAGCAGCCAAGGACAGACCACAGATACGCAGTATTTT
CASSQGQTTDTQYF
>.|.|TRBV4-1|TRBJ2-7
TGCGCCAGCAGCCAAGACCCACGGGCGACCTCCTACGAGCAGTACTTC
CASSQDPRATSYEQYF
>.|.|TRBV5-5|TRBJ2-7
TGTGCCAGCAGCCAAGCGGTGCGGGTTAGCTCCTACGAGCAGTACTTC
CASSQAVRVSSYEQYF
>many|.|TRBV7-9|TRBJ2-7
TGTGCCAGCAGCCCCCCTGGCCTCCTCTGGGAGCAGTACTTC
CASSPPGLLWEQYF
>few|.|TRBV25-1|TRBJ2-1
TGTGCCAGCAGTGGAGAATCGGGGGGACAGACCTACAATGAGCAGTTCTTC
CASSGESGGQTYNEQFF
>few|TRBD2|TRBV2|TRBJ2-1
TGTGCCAGCAGAACTAGCGGTGGTAATGAGCAGTTCTTC
CASRTSGGNEQFF
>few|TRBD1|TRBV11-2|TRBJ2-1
TGTGCCAGCAGCTTGGGACAGGGCGATGAGCAGTTCTTC
CASSLGQGDEQFF
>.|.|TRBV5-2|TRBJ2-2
TGTGCCAGCAACCACTTGCCGATTGTCAGGGGGCACACCGGGGAGCTGTTTTTT
CASNHLPIVRGHTGELFF
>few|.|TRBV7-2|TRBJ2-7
TGTGCCAGCAGCTCCCCCGGGGGTAGCTCCTACGAGCAGTACTTC
CASSSPGGSSYEQYF
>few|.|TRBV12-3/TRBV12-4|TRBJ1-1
TGTGCCAGCAGTCGACCATCGGGGGCTTTCTTT
CASSRPSGAFF
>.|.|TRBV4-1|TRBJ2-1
TGCGCCAGCAGCCAAGTGAGGACTCAGCAGTTCTTC
CASSQVRTQQFF
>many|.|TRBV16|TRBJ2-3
TGTGCCAGCAGCCAAAATCGCCAGCCCACACATACGCAGTATTTT
CASSQNRQPTHTQYF
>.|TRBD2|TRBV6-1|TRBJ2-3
TGTGCCAGCAGTACGACTAGCGGGGGGGCTTCAGCGCAGTATTTT
CASSTTSGGASAQYF
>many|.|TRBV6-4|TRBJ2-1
TGTGCCAGCAGTGACGTGGCCGGGGACTCTAATGAGCAGTTCTTC
CASSDVAGDSNEQFF
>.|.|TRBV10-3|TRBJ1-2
TGTACCACCAAATGGGATCCCCACGGCTACACCTTC
CTTKWDPHGYTF
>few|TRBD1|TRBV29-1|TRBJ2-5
TGCAGCGAGAGGGACAGGGCCCGGACCCAGTACTTC
CSERDRARTQYF
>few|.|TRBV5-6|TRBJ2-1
TGTGCCAGCGGCTCGAGCAATGAGCAGTTCTTC
CASGSSNEQFF
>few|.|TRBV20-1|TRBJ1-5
TGCAGTGCTAGGGGAGCCGCGCCGCAGCATTTT
CSARGAAPQHF
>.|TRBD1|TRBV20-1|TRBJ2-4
TGCAGTGCTGCGGACAGGGCTGAGTTAAACATTCAGTACTTC
CSAADRAELNIQYF
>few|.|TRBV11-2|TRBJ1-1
TGTGCCAGCATCAAACCTCCGGGGGCTACGGTCCTGAACACTGAAGCTTTCTTT
CASIKPPGATVLNTEAFF
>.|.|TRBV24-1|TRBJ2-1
TGTGCCACCAGCCCGCACTACAATGAGCAGTTCTTC
CATSPHYNEQFF
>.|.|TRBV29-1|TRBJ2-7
TGCAGCGTTGAAGAGAGGGACGCCACCTACGAGCAGTACTTC
CSVEERDATYEQYF
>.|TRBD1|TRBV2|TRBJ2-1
TGTGCCACCCCCGACAGGGGGGCTGGCAATGAGCAGTTCTTC
CATPDRGAGNEQFF
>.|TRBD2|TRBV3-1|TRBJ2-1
TGTGCCAGCAGCCAAGATCGGCCAGCGGGGGCGTTCTTC
CASSQDRPAGAFF
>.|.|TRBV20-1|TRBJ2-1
TGCAGTGCCTACTTAAACAATGAGCAGTTCTTC
CSAYLNNEQFF